This TCR beta chain was sequenced for a study of EBV T-cell therapy then PD-1 blockade in nasopharyngeal carcinoma. Sample treatment: AdE1-LMPpoly-expanded autologous EBV-specific T-cell therapy followed by anti-PD-1 nivolumab. Note on this clone: Its antigen is as yet unknown.

Sequencing was performed with immunoSEQ multiplex PCR; in TCRdb, only in-frame clones are kept and a portion is missing. The repertoire holds under 20,000 clones, with almost 85% as singletons. The ends were cut back, 4 bases at V and 5 bases at J, with 15 bases in the middle. This CDR3 is 14 amino acids long. Germline V gene lookup returns CDR1 MNHEY and CDR2 SVGEGT. V is TRBV6-2 or TRBV6-3 and J is TRBJ2-7; D is possibly TRBD1 or TRBD2 (5 bases each). The receptor comes from a man aged 35-49 years with nasopharyngeal carcinoma. This specimen consisted of CD8+ T cells from blood, obtained at approximately day 30 from a patient whose treatment included autologous EBV-specific T cells and nivolumab. CDR3 residues: CASSLSEGSDEQYF. CDR3 coding DNA: TGTGCCAGCAGTTTAAGCGAGGGGTCCGACGAGCAGTACTTC.